This TCR beta chain was captured by sequencing in a study of regulatory and conventional T cells in RAG deficiency. Study-level results: Patient subsets had shorter CDR3s; Omenn Treg-Tconv overlap exceeded 80%. Shannon entropy fell and Simpson indices rose in RAG-deficient patients.

This CDR3 is built from 11 residues. V shed 2 bases and J shed 12 bases, with 10 bases lying between them. Germline assignment: CDR1 MNHEY and CDR2 SVGAGI. Blood CD4+ CD25-low CD127-high conventional T cells supplied the genomic DNA template. Repertoires were generated with immunoSEQ multiplex PCR, while TCRdb's copy carries only in-frame clones and drops some. The table has roughly 35,000 clones, approximately 80% seen once; the top ten hold about 3.4%. Regarding this clone: No antigen is known for it.

The sample was also reused in another study, on regulatory T cells. That study reports: The PCR used 52 TRBV and 13 TRBJ primers. In patients, unique TRB V-J pairs were restricted and V/J usage skewed, especially in Tregs.

The clonotype originates from a human donor in good health. The rearrangement uses TRBV6-5 and TRBJ1-1; D gene ambiguous. Sequencing input: CD4+ effector T cells sorted from blood. CDR3 in DNA: TGTGCCAGCAGTTACAAGGCGGCGACTTTCTTT. It encodes CASSYKAATFF.